Listed here are 25 T cell receptor beta chains from one sample, sequenced in a study of PD-L1 blockade in urothelial cancer. Method: immunoSEQ multiplex PCR; TCRdb's copy keeps in-frame clones and lacks some. The table records 48,000 or so clones, roughly 80% of them present only once. Time point described: peripheral blood 6 weeks after treatment start. This material consisted of PBMCs, taken around atezolizumab (anti-PD-L1) treatment. The receptors stem from a man in his 70s with urothelial cancer.

The rearrangement links TRBV7-9 to TRBJ2-5; TRBD2 matches at 14 bases. The CDR3 length is 17 residues. Looked up from germline, CDR1 is SEHNR and CDR2 is FQNEAQ (reference sequence). Losses at the gene ends were 5 bases for V and 3 bases for J; bases not matched to a gene: 8. DNA for the CDR3: TGTGCCAGCAGCCGACTAGCGGGAGGGACGGCGGAAGAGACCCAGTACTTC. As protein: CASSRLAGGTAEETQYF.

This chain connects TRBV15 to TRBJ2-2; 7 positions agree with TRBD1. The germline V gene has CDR1 LNHNV and CDR2 YYDKDF (reference sequence). V lost 0 bases, J lost 6 bases, and 10 bases stayed unmatched. This CDR3 spans 17 amino acids. The DNA for the CDR3 is TGTGCCACCAGCAGAGATCTGGAACAGGGGAGTGCCGGGGAGCTGTTTTTT. Protein sequence: CATSRDLEQGSAGELFF.

The chain has TRBV9 and TRBJ2-3; weak D call: TRBD1 (7 bases). This CDR3 has 16 residues. The V gene's germline CDR1 is SGDLS and CDR2 YYNGEE. V was trimmed by 5 bases and J by 7 bases, leaving 23 bases between them. The CDR3 DNA reads TGTGCCAGCAGTACCTGGACGCAGGGGGGCACGAATACGCAGTATTTT. Translating it yields CASSTWTQGGTNTQYF.

This sequence joins TRBV6-1 and TRBJ2-5, with TRBD1 identical over 10 bases. V dropped 3 bases and J dropped 7; count of bases not matched to a gene: 5. Germline V gene data show CDR1 as MNHNS and CDR2 as SASEGT. The CDR3 consists of 14 residues. Here the CDR3 reads CASSEGQGRRTQYF. As DNA, the CDR3 is TGTGCCAGCAGTGAGGGACAGGGGAGGAGGACCCAGTACTTC.

The V call is TRBV5-1, the J call TRBJ2-3; TRBD1 aligns across 9 bases. J lost 2 bases, V lost 2 bases, and 3 bases had no gene match. From germline, CDR1 is SGHRS and CDR2 YFSETQ. The CDR3 contains 15 residues. CDR3 region: CASSLWTGVTDTQYF. CDR3 DNA sequence: TGCGCCAGCAGCTTATGGACAGGGGTCACAGATACGCAGTATTTT.

The V gene is TRBV28, the J gene TRBJ2-1, with TRBD2 identical over 14 bases. Germline V gene sequence: CDR1 MDHEN, CDR2 SYDVKM. Trimming at V came to 6 bases and at J to 3 bases, leaving 10 bases not matched to a gene. The CDR3 runs 18 residues. The CDR3: CASSLTSGRGKVYNEQFF. DNA of the CDR3: TGTGCCAGCAGCCTGACTAGCGGGAGGGGAAAGGTCTACAATGAGCAGTTCTTC.

The rearrangement links TRBV7-3 to TRBJ2-3, with 7 bases that match TRBD2. Germline trimming cut 1 base from V and 5 bases from J; bases unmatched to any gene: 6. CDR3 length equals 15 residues. The germline gives CDR1 SGHTA, CDR2 FQGTGA. CDR3 nucleotides: TGTGCCAGCAGCTTAAACGGCGGGAGAGGAGATACGCAGTATTTT. It encodes CASSLNGGRGDTQYF.

As to this clone: Germline and junction disagree at one end, which may indicate a read error. The chain is built from TRBV5-1 and TRBJ1-1; D gene uncertain. This CDR3 spans 11 amino acids. In germline, CDR1 is SGHRS, CDR2 YFSETQ. The CDR3 coding sequence is TGTGCCAGCAGCCGGTACAGTGAAGCTTTCTTT. As protein: CASSRYSEAFF.

The gene calls are TRBV1 and TRBJ1-2; the table calls TRBD1, which could not be checked here. TRBV1 is flagged as a pseudogene. This CDR3 comprises 16 residues. The CDR3 sequence is CTSSQDPLDGTAGYTF. In DNA, the CDR3 is TGCACCAGCAGCCAAGATCCCCTGGACGGGACAGCCGGCTACACCTTC.

The chain carries TRBV27 and TRBJ2-1; 7 bases line up with TRBD1. This CDR3 comprises 17 residues. CDR1 and CDR2 from the germline V gene are MNHEY and SMNVEV (reference sequence). With 5 bases clipped from V and 0 bases from J, the junction kept 10 bases outside the gene matches. CDR3 DNA sequence: TGTGCCAGCAGTCCGACCCCAGGGGGAGACTCCTACAATGAGCAGTTCTTC. As protein: CASSPTPGGDSYNEQFF.

The CDR3, as DNA: TGTGCCAGCAGCCAACGGACAGGGGCTAATGAAAAACTGTTTTTT. Protein: CASSQRTGANEKLFF. The rearrangement joins TRBV14 to TRBJ1-4, with 9 bases identical to TRBD1. V trimming: 2 bases; J trimming: 3 bases; junction bases outside the gene matches: 1. The CDR3 sequence is 15 residues long. CDR1 is SGHDN and CDR2 is FVKESK in the germline V gene.

The chain couples TRBV10-1 to TRBJ2-3; 10 nucleotides match TRBD2. CDR1 and CDR2 (germline): WNHNN, SYGVQD (reference sequence). This CDR3 is 14 amino acids long. With 3 bases clipped from V and 4 bases from J, the junction kept 1 base outside the gene matches. The CDR3 bases are TGCGCCAGCAGTGAAGGACTAGCGGCAGATACGCAGTATTTT. It encodes CASSEGLAADTQYF.

This chain links TRBV7-8 with TRBJ2-5, with TRBD2 identical over 9 bases. The V gene end was trimmed by 5 bases and the J gene end by 3 bases; junction bases not matched to a gene: 7. Germline CDR1 reads SGHVS; CDR2 reads FQNEAQ. The CDR3 contains 15 residues. For the CDR3, the DNA is TGTGCCAGCAGCCGGGAGCGGGAGGAGGAAGAGACCCAGTACTTC. Its translation: CASSREREEEETQYF. Full variable domain (remainder filled in from reference TRBV7-8 and TRBJ2-5): GAGVSQSPRYKVAKRGQDVALRCDPISGHVSLFWYQQALGQGPEFLTYFQNEAQLDKSGLPSDRFFAERPEGSVSTLKIQRTQQEDSAVYLCASSREREEEETQYFGPGTRLLVL.

The gene calls are TRBV5-1 and TRBJ2-1, with D maybe TRBD1 (7 bases). Trimming cost V 0 bases and J 9 bases, with 16 bases left between them. The germline V gene encodes CDR1 SGHRS and CDR2 YFSETQ. The CDR3 spans 15 residues. The CDR3 spells CASSLELAGGGEQFF. The CDR3 DNA reads TGCGCCAGCAGCTTGGAACTAGCAGGGGGTGGTGAGCAGTTCTTC. The variable domain in full, with the rest retrieved from reference TRBV5-1 and TRBJ2-1, is KAGVTQTPRYLIKTRGQQVTLSCSPISGHRSVSWYQQTPGQGLQFLFEYFSETQRNKGNFPGRFSGRQFSNSRSEMNVSTLELGDSALYLCASSLELAGGGEQFFGPGTRLTVL.

The CDR3 nucleotides read TGCGCCAGCAGCTTGGAAGAGACTAGCGACGAGCAGTACTTC. Protein sequence: CASSLEETSDEQYF. This chain connects TRBV5-1 to TRBJ2-7; TRBD2 agrees at 8 bases. The V gene end was trimmed by 0 bases and the J gene end by 5 bases; junction bases not matched to a gene: 4. The CDR3 extends over 14 amino acids. Germline values: CDR1 SGHRS, CDR2 YFSETQ.

The rearrangement uses TRBV7-3 and TRBJ2-3; unclear D gene. Germline CDR1 SGHTA, CDR2 FQGTGA. The CDR3 has 13 amino acids. Trimming shortened V by 0 bases and J by 4 bases, and 5 bases separated the two germline ends. In nucleotides, the CDR3 is TGTGCCAGCAGCTTAACTCGGGCAGATACGCAGTATTTT. It codes for CASSLTRADTQYF.

V usage is TRBV28 and J usage is TRBJ2-3; 7 bases match TRBD1. CDR1 MDHEN and CDR2 SYDVKM come from the germline V gene. Trimming removed 5 bases from V and 2 bases from J; junction bases left unmatched: 7. This CDR3 contains 15 residues. The CDR3: CASSKTGVFTDTQYF. CDR3 DNA: TGTGCCAGCAGTAAAACAGGGGTTTTCACAGATACGCAGTATTTT.

This clone has just a few counts. The chain combines TRBV6-5 with TRBJ1-3; 9 bases agree with TRBD1. V was pared by 6 bases and J by 4 bases, with 4 bases of the junction left unmatched. This CDR3 has 14 amino acids. Looked up from germline, CDR1 is MNHEY and CDR2 is SVGAGI. This chain's CDR3 is CASREDRGGNTIYF. The CDR3, as DNA: TGTGCCAGCAGAGAGGACAGGGGAGGAAACACCATATATTTT.

The rearrangement joins TRBV19 to TRBJ1-2; D unclear. CDR1 is LNHDA and CDR2 is SQIVND in the germline V gene (reference sequence). V lost 1 base to trimming and J lost 8 bases, with 20 bases between them. This CDR3 is built from 16 residues. The CDR3 reads CASSIVAGPSSSGYTF. The CDR3 DNA is TGTGCCAGTAGTATAGTGGCAGGCCCCAGCTCCTCCGGCTACACCTTC.

CDR3 nucleotides: TGTGCCAGCAGCTTGGGAGCGACTAGCGGGGCCCGAAACACCGGGGAGCTGTTTTTT. It yields the protein CASSLGATSGARNTGELFF. The rearrangement links TRBV5-7 to TRBJ2-2; 11 nucleotides line up with TRBD2. TRBV5-7 is marked as an open reading frame, function uncertain. Unmatched junction bases numbered 9, after V lost 0 bases and J lost 2 bases. This CDR3 spans 19 amino acids.

The chain recombines TRBV27 with TRBJ1-1; TRBD1 might be the D (5 bases). The CDR3 spans 14 residues. Germline V CDR1 and CDR2: MNHEY, SMNVEV (reference sequence). The V gene lost 2 bases and the J gene lost 4 bases, with 11 bases spanning the gap. CDR3 amino acids: CASSLRHQGTEAFF. The CDR3 coding sequence is TGTGCCAGCAGTTTAAGACATCAGGGCACTGAAGCTTTCTTT.

This chain joins TRBV5-1 and TRBJ1-1, with TRBD1 as a possible D gene (5 bases). Germline V gives CDR1 SGHRS, CDR2 YFSETQ. V lost 3 bases and J 1 base, leaving 13 bases between the germline ends. This CDR3 is built from 15 residues. The CDR3 region has the DNA TGCGCCAGCAGCTCCTACAGGCTGCCGAACACTGAAGCTTTCTTT. Protein product: CASSSYRLPNTEAFF.

The chain joins TRBV28 to TRBJ2-1; 8 nucleotides align to TRBD2. CDR1 and CDR2 (germline): MDHEN, SYDVKM. The V gene end was trimmed by 6 bases and the J gene end by 6 bases; junction bases not matched to a gene: 13. The CDR3 length is 16 residues. CDR3 amino acids: CASRGASGRMGNEQFF. In DNA form, the CDR3 reads TGTGCCAGCAGGGGTGCGAGCGGGAGAATGGGCAATGAGCAGTTCTTC.

The chain carries TRBV28 and TRBJ2-7; TRBD2 matches at 11 bases. In germline, CDR1 is MDHEN, CDR2 SYDVKM. The V and J ends lost 6 bases and 0 bases, in that order; junction bases with no gene match: 4. The length of the CDR3 is 15 residues. The CDR3 sequence is CASRTSGEPSYEQYF. The CDR3 DNA reads as TGTGCCAGCAGGACTAGCGGGGAACCCTCCTACGAGCAGTACTTC. The full variable domain, its missing parts supplied by reference TRBV28 and TRBJ2-7, is DVKVTQSSRYLVKRTGEKVFLECVQDMDHENMFWYRQDPGLGLRLIYFSYDVKMKEKGDIPEGYSVSREKKERFSLILESASTNQTSMYLCASRTSGEPSYEQYFGPGTRLTVT.

The chain joins TRBV5-1 to TRBJ2-5, with 11 bases that match TRBD1. The length of the CDR3 is 16 residues. Trimming took 4 bases from V and 2 from J; bases not matched to a gene: 7. Germline V gives CDR1 SGHRS, CDR2 YFSETQ. In DNA, the CDR3 is TGCGCCAGCAGCCCCCGGGACAGGGGGACACAAGAGACCCAGTACTTC. Protein sequence: CASSPRDRGTQETQYF. The variable domain in full, with the rest retrieved from reference TRBV5-1 and TRBJ2-5, is KAGVTQTPRYLIKTRGQQVTLSCSPISGHRSVSWYQQTPGQGLQFLFEYFSETQRNKGNFPGRFSGRQFSNSRSEMNVSTLELGDSALYLCASSPRDRGTQETQYFGPGTRLLVL.